The 6 T cell receptor beta chains in this list originate from one sample, sequenced in a study of cytomegalovirus exposure and HLA in healthy donors. Method: immunoSEQ multiplex PCR; TCRdb's copy keeps in-frame clones and lacks some. The sample contains around 350,000 clones, 75% to 90% of which appear only once. The sequenced material came from PBMCs. The origin of the receptors is a young woman in good health and CMV-seronegative.

Written as DNA, the CDR3 is TGTGCCAGCAGCTTCGGGCTAGCGGGTGTCAAGTTCTTC. Protein product: CASSFGLAGVKFF. The chain joins TRBV7-9 to TRBJ2-1; 8 bases line up with TRBD2. This CDR3 is 13 amino acids long. CDR1 and CDR2 from the germline V gene are SEHNR and FQNEAQ (reference sequence). J was trimmed by 14 bases and V by 3 bases; bases with no gene match: 9.

The chain joins TRBV13 to TRBJ2-7, with 8 bases that match TRBD2. V trimming: 5 bases; J trimming: 2 bases; junction bases outside the gene matches: 8. CDR3 length: 15 residues. Germline V lookup: CDR1 PRHDT, CDR2 FYEKMQ (reference sequence). The DNA for the CDR3 is TGTGCCAGCAGCCCGCCCCGACTAGCGACCTACGAGCAGTACTTC. It codes for CASSPPRLATYEQYF. The full variable domain, with the rest looked up from reference TRBV13 and TRBJ2-7, is AAGVIQSPRHLIKEKRETATLKCYPIPRHDTVYWYQQGPGQDPQFLISFYEKMQSDKGSIPDRFSAQQFSDYHSELNMSSLELGDSALYFCASSPPRLATYEQYFGPGTRLTVT.

CDR3: CASSSPGQGYTEAFF. The CDR3 nucleotides are TGTGCCAGCAGTTCACCGGGACAGGGTTACACTGAAGCTTTCTTT. The V gene is TRBV28, the J gene TRBJ1-1, with TRBD1 matching over 9 bases. The CDR3 is 15 amino acids. Looked up from germline, CDR1 is MDHEN and CDR2 is SYDVKM. V was clipped by 4 bases and J by 3 bases; unmatched bases: 6.

This clone was counted a single time. V and J are TRBV28 and TRBJ1-3; no clear D gene. V was cut by 7 bases and J by 2 bases, with 18 bases left in between. The CDR3 extends over 16 amino acids. The germline V gene has CDR1 MDHEN and CDR2 SYDVKM. The CDR3 coding sequence is TGTGCCAGCACCCTCGGCCTCTGGGAGACTGGAAACACCATATATTTT. Residues: CASTLGLWETGNTIYF. Complete variable domain (other parts from reference TRBV28 and TRBJ1-3): DVKVTQSSRYLVKRTGEKVFLECVQDMDHENMFWYRQDPGLGLRLIYFSYDVKMKEKGDIPEGYSVSREKKERFSLILESASTNQTSMYLCASTLGLWETGNTIYFGEGSWLTVV.

The chain has TRBV4-1 and TRBJ2-5, with TRBD1 matching 8 bases. J lost 9 bases, V lost 5 bases, and 23 bases had no gene match. Germline V gene sequence: CDR1 MGHRA, CDR2 YSYEKL. The CDR3 runs 18 residues. CDR3 bases: TGCGCCAGCAGCGAATTAACCTCCGGGACAGGAGCAACGGGGGCCCAGTACTTC. Translation gives CASSELTSGTGATGAQYF.

This chain joins TRBV6-5 and TRBJ1-2; D is possibly TRBD1 (5 bases). V gave up 4 bases and J gave up 5 bases, with 17 bases separating them. This CDR3 contains 15 residues. Germline V gene data show CDR1 as MNHEY and CDR2 as SVGAGI. CDR3 DNA: TGTGCCAGCAGTTGGGTAGGGGAAGGAGAGTATGGCTACACCTTC. Translation: CASSWVGEGEYGYTF.